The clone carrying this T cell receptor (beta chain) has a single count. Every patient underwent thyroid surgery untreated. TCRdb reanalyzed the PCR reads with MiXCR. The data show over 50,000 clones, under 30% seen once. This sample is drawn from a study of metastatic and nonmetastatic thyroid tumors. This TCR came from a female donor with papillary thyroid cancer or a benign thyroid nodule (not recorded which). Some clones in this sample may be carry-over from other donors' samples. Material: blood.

The CDR3 sequence is CASSVEGRERDEQFF. The CDR3 nucleotides are TGCGCCAGCAGCGTCGAGGGGCGGGAGAGAGATGAGCAGTTCTTC. The chain combines TRBV5-1 with TRBJ2-1, with 7 bases that match TRBD2. V shed 4 bases and J 8 bases; nucleotides not matched to a gene: 12. The CDR3 is made up of 15 amino acids. Germline V lookup: CDR1 SGHRS, CDR2 YFSETQ.